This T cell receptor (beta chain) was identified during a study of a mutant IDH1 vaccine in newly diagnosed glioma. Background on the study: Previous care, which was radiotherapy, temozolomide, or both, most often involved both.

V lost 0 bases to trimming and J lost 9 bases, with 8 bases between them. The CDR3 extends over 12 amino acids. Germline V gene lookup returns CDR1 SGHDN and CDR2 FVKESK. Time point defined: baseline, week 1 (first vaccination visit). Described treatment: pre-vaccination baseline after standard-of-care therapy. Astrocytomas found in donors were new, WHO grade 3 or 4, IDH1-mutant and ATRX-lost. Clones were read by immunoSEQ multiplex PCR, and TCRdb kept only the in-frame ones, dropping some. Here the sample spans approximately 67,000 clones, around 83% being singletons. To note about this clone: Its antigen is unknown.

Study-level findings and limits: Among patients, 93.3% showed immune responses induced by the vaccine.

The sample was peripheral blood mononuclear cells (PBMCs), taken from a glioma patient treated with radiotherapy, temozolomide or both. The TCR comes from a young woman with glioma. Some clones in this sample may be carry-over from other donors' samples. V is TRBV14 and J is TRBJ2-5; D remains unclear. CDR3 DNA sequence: TGTGCCAGCAGCCAAGAAACCAAGGCCCAGTACTTC. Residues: CASSQETKAQYF.